The next 18 T cell receptor beta chains were all read from a single sample in a study of beta chain features in type 1 diabetes. Reverse transcription of all isolated RNA meant that expressed TCRB transcripts were sequenced. The protocol was immunoSEQ multiplex PCR, while the TCRdb copy is restricted to in-frame clones and leaves out a portion. The repertoire holds over 350,000 clones, with roughly 16% as singletons. The sample comprised naive CD4+ T cells from blood. Receptor source: a young woman in good health.

The rearrangement uses TRBV7-2 and TRBJ1-5; D remains unclear. The ends were cut back, 3 bases at V and 5 bases at J, with 8 bases in the middle. The CDR3 is 13 amino acids. CDR1 is SGHTA and CDR2 is FQGNSA in the germline V gene. As DNA, the CDR3 is TGTGCCAGCAGCTTCTGGAGGGATCAGCCCCAGCATTTT. Protein: CASSFWRDQPQHF.

The rearrangement joins TRBV6-1 to TRBJ2-7, with D perhaps matching TRBD2 (6 bases). This CDR3 comprises 15 residues. The V gene's germline CDR1 is MNHNS and CDR2 SASEGT. The V end lost 4 bases, the J end lost 0 bases, and 13 bases lay between the germline ends. Here the CDR3 reads CASSVPGTSSYEQYF. DNA of the CDR3: TGTGCCAGCAGTGTCCCCGGGACTTCCTCCTACGAGCAGTACTTC.

This sequence joins TRBV28 and TRBJ1-2; weak D call: TRBD1 (6 bases). The germline gives CDR1 MDHEN, CDR2 SYDVKM. With 5 bases removed from V and 2 bases from J, the gap between germline ends came to 12 bases. The CDR3 spans 14 residues. The CDR3 sequence: CASSDAGQNYGYTF. CDR3 DNA: TGTGCCAGCAGTGACGCTGGACAGAACTATGGCTACACCTTC.

This chain joins TRBV2 and TRBJ1-2; 7 positions agree with TRBD1. The CDR3 is 14 residues long. Trimming took 8 bases from V and 4 from J; bases not matched to a gene: 10. CDR1 is SNHLY, CDR2 FYNNEI, per germline. The CDR3 DNA is TGTGCCAGCCTCATGTTCGGGACAGCCTATGGCTACACCTTC. It encodes CASLMFGTAYGYTF.

The chain joins TRBV4-2 to TRBJ2-7; 12 positions agree with TRBD2. V gave up 1 base and J gave up 5 bases; unmatched junction bases: 6. CDR1 LGHNA and CDR2 YNFKEQ come from the germline V gene. The CDR3 consists of 16 residues. This CDR3 reads CASSQGRTSGTNEQYF. In DNA, the CDR3 is TGTGCCAGCAGCCAAGGAAGGACTAGCGGGACCAACGAGCAGTACTTC.

This clone was picked up a small number of times. V is TRBV11-2 and J is TRBJ2-3; 9 nucleotides agree with TRBD1. Looked up from germline, CDR1 is SGHAT and CDR2 is FQNNGV. The CDR3 consists of 16 residues. V shed 3 bases, J shed 0 bases, and the junction held 4 bases outside the gene matches. CDR3 nucleotide sequence: TGTGCCAGCAGCTTCCGGGACAGGGCTAGCACAGATACGCAGTATTTT. Amino acids: CASSFRDRASTDTQYF.

The chain recombines TRBV27 with TRBJ2-3; 10 bases agree with TRBD2. CDR3 size: 14 residues. Trimming cost V 6 bases and J 14 bases; bases outside gene matches: 14. Germline CDR1 MNHEY, CDR2 SMNVEV (reference sequence). The chain's CDR3 is CASSLDLAGVGRYF. DNA for the CDR3: TGTGCCAGCAGCTTGGATCTAGCGGGAGTGGGCCGGTATTTT.

The CDR3 sequence is CASSLVIAGDYEQYF. The CDR3 nucleotides read TGCGCCAGCAGCTTGGTCATAGCGGGAGACTACGAGCAGTACTTC. This rearrangement joins TRBV5-1 to TRBJ2-7, with TRBD2 matching 9 bases. This CDR3 is built from 15 residues. Germline-derived CDR1 and CDR2 are SGHRS and YFSETQ. The V gene end was trimmed by 0 bases and the J gene end by 3 bases; junction bases not matched to a gene: 4.

This CDR3 reads CASSDRDTASYEQYF. CDR3 coding DNA: TGTGCCAGTAGTGACCGGGACACCGCCAGCTACGAGCAGTACTTC. The genes are TRBV19 and TRBJ2-7, with D perhaps matching TRBD1 (6 bases). The CDR3 runs to 15 residues. Germline CDR1 and CDR2: LNHDA and SQIVND (reference sequence). Trimming took 5 bases from V and 3 from J, leaving 17 bases between them.

This clone was seen a handful of times. This sequence joins TRBV20-1 and TRBJ2-7; D is unresolved. Trimming stripped 5 bases from V and 6 bases from J, with 11 bases between. Germline lookup yields CDR1 DFQATT and CDR2 SNEGSKA (reference sequence). The CDR3 totals 11 residues. CDR3 loop: CSAPSPGEQYF. CDR3 in DNA: TGCAGTGCTCCCTCTCCCGGCGAGCAGTACTTC.

The CDR3: CASSLDSRENEQFF. In DNA form, the CDR3 reads TGTGCCAGCAGCTTAGACAGCAGGGAAAATGAGCAGTTCTTC. The rearrangement links TRBV7-2 to TRBJ2-1, with D possibly being TRBD1 (5 bases). This CDR3 has 14 amino acids. V shed 1 base and J shed 7 bases, with 11 bases lying between them. CDR1 is SGHTA, CDR2 FQGNSA, per germline.

This clone showed up just a few times. Other DNA sequences in the same sample also yield this CDR3. CDR3 sequence: CASSLTSGGYNEQFF. CDR3 DNA: TGTGCCAGCAGCTTGACTAGCGGGGGTTACAATGAGCAGTTCTTC. The genes are TRBV7-2 and TRBJ2-1; 12 positions agree with TRBD2. Germline assignment: CDR1 SGHTA and CDR2 FQGNSA. The ends lost 3 bases at V and 4 bases at J; junction bases unmatched: 1. The CDR3 is made up of 15 amino acids.

The chain is built from TRBV7-2 and TRBJ2-5, with TRBD2 matching over 7 bases. Germline V gene data show CDR1 as SGHTA and CDR2 as FQGNSA. The trim removed 4 bases at V and 5 bases at J, leaving 10 bases unmatched. This CDR3 contains 15 residues. The CDR3 sequence is CASSSPPGGVETQYF. In DNA, the CDR3 is TGTGCCAGCAGCTCCCCGCCGGGGGGTGTCGAGACCCAGTACTTC.

The table lists this clone with a few counts. V and J are TRBV29-1 and TRBJ1-3, with 7 bases aligning to TRBD1. In germline, CDR1 is SQVTM, CDR2 ANQGSEA. V dropped 6 bases and J dropped 0; count of bases not matched to a gene: 2. The length of the CDR3 is 13 residues. This chain's CDR3 is CSVQGVSGNTIYF. For the CDR3, the DNA is TGCAGCGTCCAGGGGGTCTCTGGAAACACCATATATTTT.

This clone was counted a few times. The J gene is TRBJ1-2, the V gene TRBV30, with D possibly TRBD1 on 5 matching bases. Germline V gene data show CDR1 as GTSNPN and CDR2 as SVGIG (reference sequence). The CDR3 length is 13 residues. The V gene lost 1 base and the J gene lost 4 bases, with 10 bases spanning the gap. The CDR3 loop reads CAWSADSLYGYTF. CDR3 in DNA: TGTGCCTGGAGTGCTGACAGCCTCTATGGCTACACCTTC. Complete variable domain (other parts from reference TRBV30 and TRBJ1-2): SQTIHQWPATLVQPVGSPLSLECTVEGTSNPNLYWYRQAAGRGLQLLFYSVGIGQISSEVPQNLSASRPQDRQFILSSKKLLLSDSGFYLCAWSADSLYGYTFGSGTRLTVV.

The chain couples TRBV7-9 to TRBJ2-7; weak D call: TRBD1 (6 bases). The germline CDR1 and CDR2 sequences are SEHNR and FQNEAQ (reference sequence). The CDR3 loop spans 14 amino acids. Trimming took off 5 bases at V and 2 bases at J, with 13 bases between the two ends. CDR3 sequence: CASSPQGGPYEQYF. DNA for the CDR3: TGTGCCAGCAGCCCACAGGGCGGTCCCTACGAGCAGTACTTC.

The chain links TRBV9 to TRBJ2-5; 9 bases fit TRBD2. The DNA end is a closer match to TRBJ2-7, so the J assignment may be wrong. In germline, CDR1 is SGDLS, CDR2 YYNGEE. The CDR3 contains 18 residues. CDR3 in amino acids: CASSVGVSGSPSSYEQYF. CDR3 coding DNA: TGTGCCAGCAGCGTAGGGGTTAGCGGGAGCCCCAGCTCCTACGAGCAGTACTTC.

This chain joins TRBV5-4 and TRBJ2-1; TRBD1 agrees at 9 bases. Per germline, CDR1 SGHNT and CDR2 YYREEE (reference sequence). Trimming removed 2 bases from V and 5 bases from J; junction bases left unmatched: 8. This CDR3 has 16 amino acids. CDR3 residues: CASSLNHRGHDNEQFF. The CDR3 bases are TGTGCCAGCAGCTTAAACCACAGGGGGCACGACAATGAGCAGTTCTTC.